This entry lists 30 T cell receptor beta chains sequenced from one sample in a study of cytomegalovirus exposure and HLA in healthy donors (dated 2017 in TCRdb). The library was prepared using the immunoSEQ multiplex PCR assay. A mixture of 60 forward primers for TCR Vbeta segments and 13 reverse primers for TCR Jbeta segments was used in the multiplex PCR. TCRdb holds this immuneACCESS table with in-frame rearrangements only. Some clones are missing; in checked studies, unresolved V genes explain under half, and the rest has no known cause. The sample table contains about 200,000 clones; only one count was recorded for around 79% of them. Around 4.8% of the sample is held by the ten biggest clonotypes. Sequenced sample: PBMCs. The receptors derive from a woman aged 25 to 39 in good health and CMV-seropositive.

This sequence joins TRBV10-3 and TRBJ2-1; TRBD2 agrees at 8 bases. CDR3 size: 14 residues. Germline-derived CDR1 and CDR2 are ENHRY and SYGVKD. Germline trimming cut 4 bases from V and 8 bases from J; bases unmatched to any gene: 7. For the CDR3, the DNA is TGTGCCATCAGTGGTTCGGGGGGGCAATATGAGCAGTTCTTC. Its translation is CAISGSGGQYEQFF.

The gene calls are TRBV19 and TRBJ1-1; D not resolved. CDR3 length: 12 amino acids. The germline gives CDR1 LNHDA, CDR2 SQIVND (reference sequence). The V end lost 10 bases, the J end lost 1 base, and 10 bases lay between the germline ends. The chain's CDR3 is CATRRGNTEAFF. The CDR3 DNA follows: TGTGCCACCCGCCGGGGGAACACTGAAGCTTTCTTT.

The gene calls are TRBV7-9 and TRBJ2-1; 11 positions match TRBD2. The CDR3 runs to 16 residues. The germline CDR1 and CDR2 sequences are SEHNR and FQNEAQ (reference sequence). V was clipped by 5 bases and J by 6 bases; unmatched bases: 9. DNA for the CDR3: TGTGCCAGCAGCCCTAGAGCTAGCGGGAGGAGCAATGAGCAGTTCTTC. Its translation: CASSPRASGRSNEQFF. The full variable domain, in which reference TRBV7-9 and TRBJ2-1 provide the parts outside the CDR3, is DTGVSQNPRHKITKRGQNVTFRCDPISEHNRLYWYRQTLGQGPEFLTYFQNEAQLEKSRLLSDRFSAERPKGSFSTLEIQRTEQGDSAMYLCASSPRASGRSNEQFFGPGTRLTVL.

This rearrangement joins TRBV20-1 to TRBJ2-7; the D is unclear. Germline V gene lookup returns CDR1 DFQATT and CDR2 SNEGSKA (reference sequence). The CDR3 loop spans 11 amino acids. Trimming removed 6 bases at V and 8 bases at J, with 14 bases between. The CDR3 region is CSATYPPQQYF. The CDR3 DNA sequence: TGCAGTGCCACCTATCCCCCCCAGCAGTACTTC.

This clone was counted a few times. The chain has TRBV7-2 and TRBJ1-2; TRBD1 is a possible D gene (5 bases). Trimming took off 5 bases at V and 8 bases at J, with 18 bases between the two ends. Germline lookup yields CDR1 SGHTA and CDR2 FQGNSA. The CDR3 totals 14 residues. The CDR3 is CASSRAGEWGGYTF. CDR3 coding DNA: TGTGCCAGCAGCCGGGCGGGGGAGTGGGGCGGCTACACCTTC.

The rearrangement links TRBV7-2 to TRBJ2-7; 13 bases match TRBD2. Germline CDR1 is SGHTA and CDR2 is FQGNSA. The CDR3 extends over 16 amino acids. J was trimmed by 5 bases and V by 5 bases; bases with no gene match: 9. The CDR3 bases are TGTGCCAGCAGCGAAGAACTAGCGGGAGGGCCCCACGAGCAGTACTTC. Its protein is CASSEELAGGPHEQYF.

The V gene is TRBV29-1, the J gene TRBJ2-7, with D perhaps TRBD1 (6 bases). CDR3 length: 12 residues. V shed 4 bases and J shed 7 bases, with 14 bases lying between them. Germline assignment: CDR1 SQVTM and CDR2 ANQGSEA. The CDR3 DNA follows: TGCAGCGTTGGGGCAGGGGCGAGGGAGCAGTACTTC. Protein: CSVGAGAREQYF.

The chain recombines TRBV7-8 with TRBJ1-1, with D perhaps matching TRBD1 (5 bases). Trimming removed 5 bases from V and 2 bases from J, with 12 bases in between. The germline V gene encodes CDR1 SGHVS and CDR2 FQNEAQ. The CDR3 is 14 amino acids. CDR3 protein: CASSPLTVNTEAFF. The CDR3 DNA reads TGTGCCAGCAGCCCCCTGACAGTTAACACTGAAGCTTTCTTT. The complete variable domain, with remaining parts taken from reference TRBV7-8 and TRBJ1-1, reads GAGVSQSPRYKVAKRGQDVALRCDPISGHVSLFWYQQALGQGPEFLTYFQNEAQLDKSGLPSDRFFAERPEGSVSTLKIQRTQQEDSAVYLCASSPLTVNTEAFFGQGTRLTVV.

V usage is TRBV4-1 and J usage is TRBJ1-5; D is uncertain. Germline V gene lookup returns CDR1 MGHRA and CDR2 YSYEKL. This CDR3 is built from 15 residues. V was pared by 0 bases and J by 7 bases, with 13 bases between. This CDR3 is CASSQEGGPYQPQHF. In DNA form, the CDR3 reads TGCGCCAGCAGCCAAGAGGGTGGGCCCTACCAGCCCCAGCATTTT.

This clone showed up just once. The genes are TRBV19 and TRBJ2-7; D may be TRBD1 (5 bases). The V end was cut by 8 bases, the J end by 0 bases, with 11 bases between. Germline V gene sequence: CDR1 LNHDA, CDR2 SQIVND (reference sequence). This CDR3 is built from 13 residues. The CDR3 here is CASHDRTSYEQYF. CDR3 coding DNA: TGTGCCAGTCACGACAGAACCTCCTACGAGCAGTACTTC.

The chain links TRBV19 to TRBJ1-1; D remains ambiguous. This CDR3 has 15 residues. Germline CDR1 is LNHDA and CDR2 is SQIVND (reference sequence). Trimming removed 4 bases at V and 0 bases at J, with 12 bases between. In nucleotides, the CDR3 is TGTGCCAGTAGTAACCCAGACACCTTGAACACTGAAGCTTTCTTT. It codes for CASSNPDTLNTEAFF.

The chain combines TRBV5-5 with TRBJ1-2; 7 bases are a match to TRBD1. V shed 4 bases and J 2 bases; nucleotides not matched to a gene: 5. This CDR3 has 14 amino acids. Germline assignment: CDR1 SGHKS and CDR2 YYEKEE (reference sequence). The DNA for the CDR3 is TGTGCCAGCAGCCTACAACAGGGGAACTATGGCTACACCTTC. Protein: CASSLQQGNYGYTF.

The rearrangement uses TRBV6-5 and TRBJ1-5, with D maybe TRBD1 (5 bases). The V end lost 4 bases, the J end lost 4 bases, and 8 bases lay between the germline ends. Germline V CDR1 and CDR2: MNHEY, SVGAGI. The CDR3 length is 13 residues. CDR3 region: CASSLTANQPQHF. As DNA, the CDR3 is TGTGCCAGCAGTTTGACAGCTAATCAGCCCCAGCATTTT.

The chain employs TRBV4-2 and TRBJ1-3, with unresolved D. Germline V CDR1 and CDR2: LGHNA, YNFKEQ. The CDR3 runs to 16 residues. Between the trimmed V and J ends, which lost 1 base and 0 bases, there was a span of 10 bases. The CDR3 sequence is CASSQVRGNSGNTIYF. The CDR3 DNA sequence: TGTGCCAGCAGCCAAGTTCGAGGGAACTCTGGAAACACCATATATTTT.

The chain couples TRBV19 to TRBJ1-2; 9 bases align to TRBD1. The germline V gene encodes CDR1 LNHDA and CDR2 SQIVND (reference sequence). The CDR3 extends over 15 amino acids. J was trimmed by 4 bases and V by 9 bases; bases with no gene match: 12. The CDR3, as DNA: TGTGCCAGCTGGCCGGGACAGGGTCGAAGCTATGGCTACACCTTC. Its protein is CASWPGQGRSYGYTF.

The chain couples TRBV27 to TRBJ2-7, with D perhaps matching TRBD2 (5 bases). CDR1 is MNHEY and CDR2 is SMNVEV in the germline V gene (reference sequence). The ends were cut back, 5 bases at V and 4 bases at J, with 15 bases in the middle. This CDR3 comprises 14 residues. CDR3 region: CASSPTRGHYEQYF. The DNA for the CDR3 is TGTGCCAGCAGTCCGACCCGGGGTCATTACGAGCAGTACTTC.

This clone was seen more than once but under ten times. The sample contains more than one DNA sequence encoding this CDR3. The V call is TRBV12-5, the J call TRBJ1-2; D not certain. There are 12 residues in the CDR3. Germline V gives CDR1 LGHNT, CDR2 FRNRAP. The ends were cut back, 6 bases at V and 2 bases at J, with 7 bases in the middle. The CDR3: CASGQSNYGYTF. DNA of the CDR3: TGTGCTAGTGGCCAATCCAACTATGGCTACACCTTC.

The CDR3 DNA is TGCGCCACATATCGGGGGGAAAAAGCGGCCTACGAGCAGTACTTC. Translation gives CATYRGEKAAYEQYF. The genes are TRBV10-1 and TRBJ2-7; 7 bases agree with TRBD2. This CDR3 region has 15 residues. Germline assignment: CDR1 WNHNN and CDR2 SYGVQD (reference sequence). The V gene end was trimmed by 10 bases and the J gene end by 2 bases; junction bases not matched to a gene: 14.

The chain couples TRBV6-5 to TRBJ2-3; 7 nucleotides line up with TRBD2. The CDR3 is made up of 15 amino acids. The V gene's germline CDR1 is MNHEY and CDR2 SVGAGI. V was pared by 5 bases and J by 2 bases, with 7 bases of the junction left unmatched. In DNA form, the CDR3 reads TGTGCCAGCAGTCCCCCGGGGGGTCACACAGATACGCAGTATTTT. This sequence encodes CASSPPGGHTDTQYF.

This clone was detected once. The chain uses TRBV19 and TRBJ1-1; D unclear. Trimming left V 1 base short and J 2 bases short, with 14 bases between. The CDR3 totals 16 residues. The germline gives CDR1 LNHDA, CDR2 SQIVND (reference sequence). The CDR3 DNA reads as TGTGCCAGTAGTATAGGTTCCTCAGGTTCTAACACTGAAGCTTTCTTT. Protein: CASSIGSSGSNTEAFF.

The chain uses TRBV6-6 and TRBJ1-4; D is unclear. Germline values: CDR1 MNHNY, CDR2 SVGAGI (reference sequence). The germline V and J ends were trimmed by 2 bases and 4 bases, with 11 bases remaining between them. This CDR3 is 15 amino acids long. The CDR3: CASSYPGVGNEKLFF. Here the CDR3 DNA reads TGTGCCAGCAGTTACCCCGGGGTGGGTAATGAAAAACTGTTTTTT.

CDR3 DNA sequence: TGCGCCAGCAGCTTGGGACAGGGAACCGGGCAGCCCCAGCATTTT. Amino acid sequence: CASSLGQGTGQPQHF. The J gene is TRBJ1-5, the V gene TRBV5-1, with TRBD1 matching 7 bases. The CDR3 runs 15 residues. In germline, CDR1 is SGHRS, CDR2 YFSETQ. Trimming at V came to 0 bases and at J to 7 bases, leaving 7 bases not matched to a gene.

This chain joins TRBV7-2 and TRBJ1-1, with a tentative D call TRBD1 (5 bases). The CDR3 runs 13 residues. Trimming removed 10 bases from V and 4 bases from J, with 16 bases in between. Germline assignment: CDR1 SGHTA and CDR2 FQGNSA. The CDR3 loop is CATGGARGTEAFF. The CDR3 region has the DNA TGTGCCACAGGAGGGGCGCGGGGCACTGAAGCTTTCTTT.

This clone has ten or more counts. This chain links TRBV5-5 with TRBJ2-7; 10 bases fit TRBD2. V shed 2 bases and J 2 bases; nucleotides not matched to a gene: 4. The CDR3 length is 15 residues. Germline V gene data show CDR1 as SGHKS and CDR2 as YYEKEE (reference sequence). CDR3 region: CASSFTSGAPYEQYF. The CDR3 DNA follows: TGTGCCAGCAGCTTTACTAGCGGGGCCCCCTACGAGCAGTACTTC.

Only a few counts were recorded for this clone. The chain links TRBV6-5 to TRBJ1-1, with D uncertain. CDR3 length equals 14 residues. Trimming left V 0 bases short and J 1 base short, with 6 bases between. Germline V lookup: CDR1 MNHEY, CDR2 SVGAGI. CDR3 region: CASSYSYRNTEAFF. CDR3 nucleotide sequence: TGTGCCAGCAGTTACTCATACAGGAACACTGAAGCTTTCTTT.

The CDR3, as DNA: TGTGCCAGTAGTGATCCCGGGACAGCTGTCGACAATGAGCAGTTCTTC. This translates into CASSDPGTAVDNEQFF. The V gene is TRBV19, the J gene TRBJ2-1; TRBD1 aligns across 7 bases. Germline CDR1 LNHDA, CDR2 SQIVND (reference sequence). CDR3 length: 16 residues. V lost 5 bases to trimming and J lost 5 bases; unmatched junction nucleotides: 12.

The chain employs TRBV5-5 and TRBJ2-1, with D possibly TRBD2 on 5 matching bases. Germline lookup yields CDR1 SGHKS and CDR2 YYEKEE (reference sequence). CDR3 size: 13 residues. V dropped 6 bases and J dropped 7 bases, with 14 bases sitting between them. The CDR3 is CASTKTTGNEQFF. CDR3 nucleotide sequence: TGTGCCAGCACTAAAACCACGGGGAATGAGCAGTTCTTC. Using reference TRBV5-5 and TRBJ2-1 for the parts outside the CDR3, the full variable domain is DAGVTQSPTHLIKTRGQQVTLRCSPISGHKSVSWYQQVLGQGPQFIFQYYEKEERGRGNFPDRFSARQFPNYSSELNVNALLLGDSALYLCASTKTTGNEQFFGPGTRLTVL.

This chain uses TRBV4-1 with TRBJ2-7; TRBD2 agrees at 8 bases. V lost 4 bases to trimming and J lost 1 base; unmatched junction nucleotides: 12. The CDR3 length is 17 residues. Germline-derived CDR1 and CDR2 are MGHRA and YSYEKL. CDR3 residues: CASSRGGGVAGSYEQYF. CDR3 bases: TGCGCCAGCAGCCGCGGAGGGGGAGTAGCGGGGTCCTACGAGCAGTACTTC.

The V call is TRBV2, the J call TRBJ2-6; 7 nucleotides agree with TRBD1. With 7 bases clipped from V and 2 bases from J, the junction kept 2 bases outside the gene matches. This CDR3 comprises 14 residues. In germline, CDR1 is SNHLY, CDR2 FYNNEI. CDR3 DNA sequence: TGTGCCAGCATCCAGGGGGCTGGGGCCAACGTCCTGACTTTC. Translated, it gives CASIQGAGANVLTF. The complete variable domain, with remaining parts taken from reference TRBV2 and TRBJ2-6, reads EPEVTQTPSHQVTQMGQEVILRCVPISNHLYFYWYRQILGQKVEFLVSFYNNEISEKSEIFDDQFSVERPDGSNFTLKIRSTKLEDSAMYFCASIQGAGANVLTFGAGSRLTVL.

CDR3 coding DNA: TGTGCCAGCAGCTCCGGACTAGCGGGATACACAGATACGCAGTATTTT. It yields the protein CASSSGLAGYTDTQYF. V is TRBV11-3 and J is TRBJ2-3; 12 nucleotides match TRBD2. The CDR3 is 16 residues long. Germline V gives CDR1 SGHNT, CDR2 YENEEA. Unmatched junction bases numbered 4, after V lost 4 bases and J lost 2 bases.